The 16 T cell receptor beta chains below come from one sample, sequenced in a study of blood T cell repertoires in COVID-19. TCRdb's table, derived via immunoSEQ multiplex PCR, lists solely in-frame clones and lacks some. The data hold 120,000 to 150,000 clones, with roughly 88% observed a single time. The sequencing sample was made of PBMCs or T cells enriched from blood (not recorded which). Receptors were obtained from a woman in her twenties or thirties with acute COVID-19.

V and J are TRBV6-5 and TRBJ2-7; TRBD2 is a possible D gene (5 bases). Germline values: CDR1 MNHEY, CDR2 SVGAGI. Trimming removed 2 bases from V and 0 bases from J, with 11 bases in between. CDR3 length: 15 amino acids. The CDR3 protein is CASSYRGWDSYEQYF. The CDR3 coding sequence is TGTGCCAGCAGTTACCGAGGGTGGGACTCCTACGAGCAGTACTTC.

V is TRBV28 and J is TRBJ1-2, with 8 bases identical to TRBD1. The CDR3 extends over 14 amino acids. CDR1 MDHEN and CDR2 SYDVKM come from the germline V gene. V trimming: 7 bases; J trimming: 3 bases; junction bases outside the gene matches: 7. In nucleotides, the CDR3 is TGTGCCAGCAATCCAGGGACAGGAGACTATGGCTACACCTTC. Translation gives CASNPGTGDYGYTF.

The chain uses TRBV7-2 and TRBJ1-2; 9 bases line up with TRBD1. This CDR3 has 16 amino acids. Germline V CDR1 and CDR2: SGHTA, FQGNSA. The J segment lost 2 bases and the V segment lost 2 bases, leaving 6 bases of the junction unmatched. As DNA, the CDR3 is TGTGCCAGCAGCTTAAGTTCCGGGACAGGGAACTATGGCTACACCTTC. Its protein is CASSLSSGTGNYGYTF.

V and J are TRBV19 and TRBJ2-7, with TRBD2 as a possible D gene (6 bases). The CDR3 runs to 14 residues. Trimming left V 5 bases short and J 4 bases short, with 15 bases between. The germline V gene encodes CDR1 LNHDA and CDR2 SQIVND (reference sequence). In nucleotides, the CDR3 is TGTGCCAGTAGTTTCCGGGACTTGGGATACGAGCAGTACTTC. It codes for CASSFRDLGYEQYF. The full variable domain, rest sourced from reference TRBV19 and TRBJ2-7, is DGGITQSPKYLFRKEGQNVTLSCEQNLNHDAMYWYRQDPGQGLRLIYYSQIVNDFQKGDIAEGYSVSREKKESFPLTVTSAQKNPTAFYLCASSFRDLGYEQYFGPGTRLTVT.

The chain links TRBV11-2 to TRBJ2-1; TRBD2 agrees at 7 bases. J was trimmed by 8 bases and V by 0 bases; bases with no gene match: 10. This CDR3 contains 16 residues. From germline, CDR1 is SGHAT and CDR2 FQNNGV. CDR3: CASSLDQVSGLDEQFF. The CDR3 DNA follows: TGTGCCAGCAGCTTAGATCAGGTTAGCGGGCTAGATGAGCAGTTCTTC. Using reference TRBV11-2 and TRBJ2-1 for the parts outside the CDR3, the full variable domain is EAGVAQSPRYKIIEKRQSVAFWCNPISGHATLYWYQQILGQGPKLLIQFQNNGVVDDSQLPKDRFSAERLKGVDSTLKIQPAKLEDSAVYLCASSLDQVSGLDEQFFGPGTRLTVL.

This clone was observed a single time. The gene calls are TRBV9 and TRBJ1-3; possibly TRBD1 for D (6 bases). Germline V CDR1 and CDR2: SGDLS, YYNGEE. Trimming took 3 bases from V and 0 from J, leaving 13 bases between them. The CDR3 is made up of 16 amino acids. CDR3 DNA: TGTGCCAGCAGCGAGTCAGACAGGTACTCTGGAAACACCATATATTTT. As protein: CASSESDRYSGNTIYF. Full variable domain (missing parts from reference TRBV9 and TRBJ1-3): DSGVTQTPKHLITATGQRVTLRCSPRSGDLSVYWYQQSLDQGLQFLIQYYNGEERAKGNILERFSAQQFPDLHSELNLSSLELGDSALYFCASSESDRYSGNTIYFGEGSWLTVV.

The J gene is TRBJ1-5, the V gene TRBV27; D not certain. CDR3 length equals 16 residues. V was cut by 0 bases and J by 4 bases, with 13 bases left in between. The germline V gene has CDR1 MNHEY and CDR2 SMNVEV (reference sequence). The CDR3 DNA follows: TGTGCCAGCAGTTTATCGTCCGGGTATGGGAATCAGCCCCAGCATTTT. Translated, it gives CASSLSSGYGNQPQHF.

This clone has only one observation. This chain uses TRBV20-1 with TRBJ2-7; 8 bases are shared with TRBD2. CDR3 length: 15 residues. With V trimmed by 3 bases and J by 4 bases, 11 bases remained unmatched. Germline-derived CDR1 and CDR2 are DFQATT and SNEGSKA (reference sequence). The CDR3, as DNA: TGCAGTGCTAGTGAAGGTCCGGGAGGGTGGTACGAGCAGTACTTC. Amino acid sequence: CSASEGPGGWYEQYF.

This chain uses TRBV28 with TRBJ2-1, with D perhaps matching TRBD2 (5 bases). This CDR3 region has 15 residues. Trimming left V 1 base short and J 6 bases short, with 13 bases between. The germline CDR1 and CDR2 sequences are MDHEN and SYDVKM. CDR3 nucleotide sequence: TGTGCCAGCAGTTTATCCGGGATCCTTGGCAATGAGCAGTTCTTC. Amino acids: CASSLSGILGNEQFF.

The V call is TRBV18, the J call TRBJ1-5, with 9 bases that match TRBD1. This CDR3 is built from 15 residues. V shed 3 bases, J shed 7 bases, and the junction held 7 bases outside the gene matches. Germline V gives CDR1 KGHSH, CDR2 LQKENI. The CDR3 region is CASSPGQGSGQPQHF. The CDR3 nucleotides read TGTGCCAGCTCACCGGGACAGGGATCAGGACAGCCCCAGCATTTT.

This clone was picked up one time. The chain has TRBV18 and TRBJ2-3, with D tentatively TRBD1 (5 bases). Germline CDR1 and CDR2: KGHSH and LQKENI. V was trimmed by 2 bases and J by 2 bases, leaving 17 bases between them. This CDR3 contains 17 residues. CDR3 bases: TGTGCCAGCTCACCATTTGTGCAGGGTGCACACACAGATACGCAGTATTTT. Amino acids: CASSPFVQGAHTDTQYF.

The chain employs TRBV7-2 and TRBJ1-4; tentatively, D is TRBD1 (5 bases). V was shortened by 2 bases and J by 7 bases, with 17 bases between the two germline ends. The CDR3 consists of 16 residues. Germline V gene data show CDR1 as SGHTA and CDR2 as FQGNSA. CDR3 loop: CASSLYGVQGGEKLFF. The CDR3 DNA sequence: TGTGCCAGCAGCTTATATGGGGTTCAGGGTGGTGAAAAACTGTTTTTT.

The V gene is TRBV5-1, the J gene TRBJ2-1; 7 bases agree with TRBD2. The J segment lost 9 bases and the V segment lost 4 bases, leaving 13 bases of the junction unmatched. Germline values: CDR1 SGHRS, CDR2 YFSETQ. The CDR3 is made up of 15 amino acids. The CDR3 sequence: CASSLSTTSVGEQFF. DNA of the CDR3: TGCGCCAGCAGCCTAAGTACCACTAGCGTTGGTGAGCAGTTCTTC.

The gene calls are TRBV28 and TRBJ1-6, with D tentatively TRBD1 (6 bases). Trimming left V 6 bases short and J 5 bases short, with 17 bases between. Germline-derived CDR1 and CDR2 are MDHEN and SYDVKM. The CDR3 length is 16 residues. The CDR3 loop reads CASRRERAGDNSPLHF. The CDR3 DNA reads TGTGCCAGCAGACGAGAGAGGGCAGGGGATAATTCACCCCTCCACTTT.

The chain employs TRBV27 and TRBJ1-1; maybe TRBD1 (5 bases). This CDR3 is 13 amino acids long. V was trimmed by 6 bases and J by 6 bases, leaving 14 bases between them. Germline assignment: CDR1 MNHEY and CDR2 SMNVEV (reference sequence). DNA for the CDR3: TGTGCCAGCAGCGTAGAAAGGGGCGCTGAAGCTTTCTTT. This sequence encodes CASSVERGAEAFF.

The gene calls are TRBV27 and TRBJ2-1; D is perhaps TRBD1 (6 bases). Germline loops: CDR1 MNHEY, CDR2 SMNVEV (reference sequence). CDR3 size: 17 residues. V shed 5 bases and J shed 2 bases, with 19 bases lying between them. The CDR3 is CASSPDLTGFPYNEQFF. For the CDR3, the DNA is TGTGCCAGCAGTCCGGACCTAACAGGGTTCCCCTACAATGAGCAGTTCTTC.